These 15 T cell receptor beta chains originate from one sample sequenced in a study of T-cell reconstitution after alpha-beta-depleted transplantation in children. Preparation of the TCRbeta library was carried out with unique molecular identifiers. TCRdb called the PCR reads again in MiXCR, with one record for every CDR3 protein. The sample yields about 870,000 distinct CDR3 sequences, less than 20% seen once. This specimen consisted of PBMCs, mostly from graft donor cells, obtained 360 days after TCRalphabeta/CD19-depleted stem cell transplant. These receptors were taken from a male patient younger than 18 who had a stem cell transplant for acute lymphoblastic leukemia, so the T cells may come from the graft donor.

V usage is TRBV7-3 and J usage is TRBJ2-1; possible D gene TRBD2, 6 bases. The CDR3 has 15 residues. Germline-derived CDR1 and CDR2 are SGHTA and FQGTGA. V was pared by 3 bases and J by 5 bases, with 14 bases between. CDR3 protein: CASSFPRSGNNEQFF. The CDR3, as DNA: TGTGCCAGCAGCTTCCCTCGTAGCGGAAACAATGAGCAGTTCTTC.

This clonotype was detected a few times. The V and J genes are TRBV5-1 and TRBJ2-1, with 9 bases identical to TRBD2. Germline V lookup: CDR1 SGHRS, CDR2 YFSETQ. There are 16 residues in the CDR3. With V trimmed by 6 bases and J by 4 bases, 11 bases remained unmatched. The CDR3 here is CASISSGNQGYNEQFF. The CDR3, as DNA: TGCGCCAGCATCTCTAGCGGGAACCAAGGGTACAATGAGCAGTTCTTC.

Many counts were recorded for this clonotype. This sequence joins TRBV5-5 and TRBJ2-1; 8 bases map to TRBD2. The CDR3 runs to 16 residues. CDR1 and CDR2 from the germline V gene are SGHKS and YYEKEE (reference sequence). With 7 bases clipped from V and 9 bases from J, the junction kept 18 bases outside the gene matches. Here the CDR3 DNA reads TGTGCCAGCTCTGCGGATCGAGCGGGAGTCTTATTTGAGCAGTTCTTC. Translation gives CASSADRAGVLFEQFF.

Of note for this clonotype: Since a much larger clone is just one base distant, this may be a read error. This CDR3 reads CASSTGSSYYNEQFF. The CDR3 coding sequence is TGTGCCAGCAGCACGGGGTCTAGCTACTACAATGAGCAGTTCTTC. The J gene is TRBJ2-1, the V gene TRBV21-1. TRBV21-1 is marked as a pseudogene. CDR3 length: 15 amino acids.

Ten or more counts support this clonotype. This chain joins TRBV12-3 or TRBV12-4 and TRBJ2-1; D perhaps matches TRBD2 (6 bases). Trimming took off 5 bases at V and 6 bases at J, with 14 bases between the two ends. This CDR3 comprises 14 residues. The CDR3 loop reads CASSPSGRTNEQFF. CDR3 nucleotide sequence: TGTGCCAGCAGTCCCAGTGGGAGGACCAATGAGCAGTTCTTC.

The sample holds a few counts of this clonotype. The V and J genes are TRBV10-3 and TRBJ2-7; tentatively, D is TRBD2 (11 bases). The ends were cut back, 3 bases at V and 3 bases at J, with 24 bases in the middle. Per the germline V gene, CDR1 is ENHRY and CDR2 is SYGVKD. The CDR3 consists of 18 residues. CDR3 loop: CAISDDRGRLAGNYEQYF. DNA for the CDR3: TGTGCCATCAGTGACGACAGGGGGCGACTAGCGGGAAACTACGAGCAGTACTTC.

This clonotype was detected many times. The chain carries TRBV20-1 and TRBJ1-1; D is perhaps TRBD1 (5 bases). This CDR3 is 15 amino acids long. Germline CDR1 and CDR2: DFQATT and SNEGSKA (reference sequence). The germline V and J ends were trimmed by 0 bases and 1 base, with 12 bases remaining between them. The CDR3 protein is CSARDGGRGNTEAFF. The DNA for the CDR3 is TGCAGTGCTAGAGATGGGGGAAGGGGGAACACTGAAGCTTTCTTT.

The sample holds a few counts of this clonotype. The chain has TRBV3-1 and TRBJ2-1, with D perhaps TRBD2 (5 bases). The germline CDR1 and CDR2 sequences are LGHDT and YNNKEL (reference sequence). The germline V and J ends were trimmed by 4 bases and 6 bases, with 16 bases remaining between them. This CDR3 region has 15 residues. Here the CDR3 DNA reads TGTGCCAGCAGCCCCGGACTCCTGAAACTCAATGAGCAGTTCTTC. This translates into CASSPGLLKLNEQFF.

This CDR3 reads CASTASTGELFF. CDR3 nucleotides: TGTGCCAGCACCGCCTCCACCGGGGAGCTGTTTTTT. This rearrangement joins TRBV25-1 to TRBJ2-2; D is unclear. Germline V gene sequence: CDR1 MGHDK, CDR2 SYGVNS. V gave up 7 bases and J gave up 4 bases, with 7 bases separating them. The CDR3 has 12 residues.

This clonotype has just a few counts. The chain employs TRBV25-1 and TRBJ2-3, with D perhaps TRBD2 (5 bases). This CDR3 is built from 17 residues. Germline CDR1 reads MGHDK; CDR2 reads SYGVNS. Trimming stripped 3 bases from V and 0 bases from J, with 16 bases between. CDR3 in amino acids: CASSEWVVGESTDTQYF. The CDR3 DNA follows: TGTGCCAGCAGTGAGTGGGTTGTGGGAGAAAGCACAGATACGCAGTATTTT.

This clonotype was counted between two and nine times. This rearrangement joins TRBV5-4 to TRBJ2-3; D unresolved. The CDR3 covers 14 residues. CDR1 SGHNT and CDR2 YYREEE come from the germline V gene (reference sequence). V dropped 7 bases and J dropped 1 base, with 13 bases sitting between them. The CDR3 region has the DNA TGTGCCAGCGGCCCCGCATTCGGCACAGATACGCAGTATTTT. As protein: CASGPAFGTDTQYF.

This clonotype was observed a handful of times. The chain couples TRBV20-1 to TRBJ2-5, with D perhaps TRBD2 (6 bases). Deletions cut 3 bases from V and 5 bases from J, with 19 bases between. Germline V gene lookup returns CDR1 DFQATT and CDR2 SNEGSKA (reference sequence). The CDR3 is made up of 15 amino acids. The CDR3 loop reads CSARTRKGNDETQYF. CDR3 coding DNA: TGCAGTGCTAGGACTAGAAAGGGGAATGACGAGACCCAGTACTTC.

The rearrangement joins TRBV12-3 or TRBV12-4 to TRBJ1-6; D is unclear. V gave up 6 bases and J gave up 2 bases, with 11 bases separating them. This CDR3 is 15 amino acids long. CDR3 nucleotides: TGTGCCAGCAGCCCAGGACTTGCCTATAATTCACCCCTCCACTTT. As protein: CASSPGLAYNSPLHF.

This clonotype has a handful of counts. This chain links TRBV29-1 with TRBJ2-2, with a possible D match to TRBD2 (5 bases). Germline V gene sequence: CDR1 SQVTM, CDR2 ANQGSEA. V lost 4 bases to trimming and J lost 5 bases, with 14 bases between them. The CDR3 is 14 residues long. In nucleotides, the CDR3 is TGCAGCGTTGCGGGAAGTGTAGGGACCGGGGAGCTGTTTTTT. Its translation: CSVAGSVGTGELFF.

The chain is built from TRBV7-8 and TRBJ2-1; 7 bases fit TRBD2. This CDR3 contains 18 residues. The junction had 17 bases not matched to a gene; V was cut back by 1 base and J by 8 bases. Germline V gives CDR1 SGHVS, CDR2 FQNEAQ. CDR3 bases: TGTGCCAGCAGCTTAGTATTCCAGACTCAGCGGGGCTTCGATGAGCAGTTCTTC. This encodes CASSLVFQTQRGFDEQFF.